This T cell receptor (beta chain) stems from a study of graft-versus-host responses after intestinal transplantation (TCRdb year 2021). Study-level background: Recipients received multivisceral, liver-intestinal, or isolated intestinal transplants. Every recipient was given anti-thymocyte globulin induction, then maintenance tacrolimus and steroids for about three years. Bulk TCR-beta CDR3 sequencing was used to track graft-versus-host and host-versus-graft alloreactive T cell clones in the graft, circulation and bone marrow after intestinal transplantation. Alloreactive clones were identified by sequencing pre-transplant mixed lymphocyte reaction products and comparing them with unstimulated pre-transplant donor and recipient T cells. The cohort enrolled about two dozen intestinal transplant recipients including one retransplant, and 3 patients lacking pretransplant specimens were excluded. A peak of at least 4% donor T cells among recipient peripheral blood mononuclear cells was the definition used for donor T cell macrochimerism. Rather than being sequenced by the commercial service, samples from a few later patients were sequenced in-house on an Illumina MiSeq and processed with MiXCR.

The germline V gene gives CDR1 as SGDLS and CDR2 as YYNGEE. The V and J ends are trimmed by 3 bases and 4 bases, leaving 13 bases between them. From its cysteine to its phenylalanine, the CDR3 spans 15 amino acids. This entry keeps only the CDR3 DNA: 45 bases, framed from base 1. Receptors were amplified or captured by the immunoSEQ multiplex PCR assay. High-throughput TCR-beta CDR3 sequencing of genomic DNA from most patients was performed by Adaptive Biotechnologies. The study's own analysis went as follows. TCR sequencing data were retrieved from Adaptive's ImmunoSEQ software for roughly 20 patients, whereas three other patients were processed with MiXCR and VDJtools. CDR3 nucleotide sequences shared between donor and recipient were removed because their origin could not be assigned. To count as alloreactive, a clone needed at least 2-fold expansion over unstimulated cells and a minimum CFSE-low frequency of 0.002% (template counts) or 0.001% (read counts). Clones were considered mappable if detected in sequenced pre-transplant spleen, lymph node, or MLR CFSE-low populations of the donor or recipient. Cumulative frequency of alloreactive clones was calculated as a percentage of all sequences weighted by copy number. The table was pulled from immuneACCESS by TCRdb, which kept in-frame rearrangements only. Such tables lose some clones; where checked, under half of the loss comes from unresolved V genes, and the rest has no known cause. The V and J calls and clone size are taken from that table; D and trimming were inferred from the DNA. The table for this sample lists 35,000 to 40,000 clones; just under 95% of them were counted only once. Of the sample, about 0.78% is held by the ten largest clones.

Blood samples were collected up to 4 times in the first month after transplant and then at least monthly when available. The investigation overall reported the following: GvH clones were found in recipient bone marrow, and some of the GvH clones appeared earlier in ileal mucosa or blood, which is consistent with an intestinal mucosal origin. Early after transplant, peak levels of circulating GvH clones were associated with declines in HvG clones. Conclusions were limited by the relatively low number and heterogeneity of intestinal transplant patients. High GvH to HvG T cell clonal ratios were observed in the allografts of patients with donor T cell macrochimerism.

To note about this clone: It has no known antigen specificity. No much larger clone is present one base from it, and per-base qualities are unavailable.

The source was PBMCs, collected 16 days after intestinal transplant. The origin of this receptor is a human patient who received an intestinal transplant, so some T cells may come from the graft donor. Recombination connected TRBV9 to TRBJ2-2; the D gene is perhaps TRBD2, on 6 matching bases. CDR3 protein: CASSAAGRGTGELFF. The DNA sequence follows: TGTGCCAGCAGCGCGGCAGGGCGGGGCACCGGGGAGCTGTTTTTT.